The 27 T cell receptor beta chains given below trace back to one sample, sequenced in a study of T cell repertoires in cytomegalovirus infection. TCRdb reanalysed the reads using MiXCR and keeps one entry per CDR3 protein. The sample lists 300,000 or so distinct CDR3 sequences, roughly a tenth occurring once. The sequencing sample was made of PBMCs. The receptors stem from a human donor in good health (CMV status not recorded). Some clones in this sample may be carry-over from other donors' samples.

The chain recombines TRBV2 with TRBJ1-2, with D unresolved. This CDR3 has 12 amino acids. Trimming shortened V by 4 bases and J by 11 bases, and 14 bases separated the two germline ends. The germline gives CDR1 SNHLY, CDR2 FYNNEI. CDR3 sequence: CASSVTGPGYTF. The CDR3 bases are TGTGCCAGCAGTGTAACCGGCCCTGGATACACCTTC. Supplemented by reference TRBV2 and TRBJ1-2, the full variable domain reads EPEVTQTPSHQVTQMGQEVILRCVPISNHLYFYWYRQILGQKVEFLVSFYNNEISEKSEIFDDQFSVERPDGSNFTLKIRSTKLEDSAMYFCASSVTGPGYTFGSGTRLTVV.

The CDR3 here is CASSPGTGNRVAFF. CDR3 nucleotides: TGTGCCAGCAGCCCAGGGACAGGGAACAGAGTAGCTTTCTTT. This sequence joins TRBV5-6 and TRBJ1-1; TRBD1 matches 9 bases. The J segment lost 10 bases and the V segment lost 4 bases, leaving 11 bases of the junction unmatched. Germline V gives CDR1 SGHDT, CDR2 YYEEEE. This CDR3 is 14 amino acids long.

This clonotype was seen a handful of times. This chain links TRBV27 with TRBJ1-5; D gene ambiguous. Germline V lookup: CDR1 MNHEY, CDR2 SMNVEV (reference sequence). The CDR3 loop spans 13 amino acids. Trimming removed 8 bases at V and 3 bases at J, with 11 bases between. In DNA, the CDR3 is TGTGCCAGCGGCGGCGGTCCCAATCAGCCCCAGCATTTT. Protein: CASGGGPNQPQHF.

This clonotype was counted many times. Relative to the germline gene, one junction end is altered; a read error may explain this. The chain links TRBV7-7 to TRBJ1-4, with D perhaps TRBD1 (5 bases). The length of the CDR3 is 15 residues. Per the germline V gene, CDR1 is SSHAT and CDR2 is FNYEAQ (reference sequence). CDR3 bases: TGTGCTAGCAGCTTGTGGGACGGGACTAATGAAAAACTGTTTTTT. Protein sequence: CASSLWDGTNEKLFF.

This clonotype was counted ten times or more. The chain uses TRBV5-1 and TRBJ1-2; 7 bases map to TRBD1. V lost 4 bases, J lost 2 bases, and 5 bases stayed unmatched. Germline V gives CDR1 SGHRS, CDR2 YFSETQ. This CDR3 contains 14 residues. The CDR3 protein is CASSERGLNYGYTF. The CDR3 DNA is TGCGCCAGCAGCGAGAGGGGGCTGAACTATGGCTACACCTTC.

The chain joins TRBV3-1 to TRBJ1-1, with D hard to call. The germline V and J ends were trimmed by 3 bases and 5 bases, with 10 bases remaining between them. The CDR3 length is 13 residues. CDR1 and CDR2 (germline): LGHDT, YNNKEL (reference sequence). The CDR3 spells CASSHERRTEAFF. The CDR3 nucleotides are TGTGCCAGCAGCCATGAACGGCGGACTGAAGCTTTCTTT.

The rearrangement joins TRBV5-1 to TRBJ2-5, with 10 bases matching TRBD1. The V and J ends lost 3 bases and 4 bases, in that order; junction bases with no gene match: 6. Germline CDR1 is SGHRS and CDR2 is YFSETQ. The CDR3 is 15 residues long. The CDR3, as DNA: TGCGCCAGCAGCTCTGGGACAGGGGAATTAGAGACCCAGTACTTC. It is translated as CASSSGTGELETQYF. The entire variable domain, with the rest obtained from reference TRBV5-1 and TRBJ2-5, is as follows: KAGVTQTPRYLIKTRGQQVTLSCSPISGHRSVSWYQQTPGQGLQFLFEYFSETQRNKGNFPGRFSGRQFSNSRSEMNVSTLELGDSALYLCASSSGTGELETQYFGPGTRLLVL.

This clonotype was observed many times. The rearrangement uses TRBV20-1 and TRBJ1-2, with D possibly matching TRBD1 (5 bases). CDR3 length: 14 amino acids. From germline, CDR1 is DFQATT and CDR2 SNEGSKA (reference sequence). Trimming cost V 3 bases and J 4 bases, with 15 bases left between them. In DNA, the CDR3 is TGCAGTGCTAGGATGGACGGGGGGTTCTATGGCTACACCTTC. Translation: CSARMDGGFYGYTF.

This clonotype was detected only a few times. The CDR3 nucleotides are TGTGCCAGCAGTTTTCAGGGGGCAGAGCAGTACGTC. The encoded protein is CASSFQGAEQYV. This rearrangement joins TRBV28 to TRBJ2-7; 8 nucleotides match TRBD1. V was clipped by 3 bases and J by 7 bases; unmatched bases: 2. Germline CDR1 reads MDHEN; CDR2 reads SYDVKM. This CDR3 has 12 residues.

This clonotype was recorded at least ten times. As DNA, the CDR3 is TGTGCCAGCAGCGTCGACAGGGGGCAAGCCAAAAACATTCAGTACTTC. Its protein product is CASSVDRGQAKNIQYF. This sequence joins TRBV11-1 and TRBJ2-4; 10 nucleotides match TRBD1. J lost 0 bases, V lost 5 bases, and 4 bases had no gene match. The CDR3 contains 16 residues. Per germline, CDR1 SGHAT and CDR2 FQDESV (reference sequence). Full variable domain (remainder filled in from reference TRBV11-1 and TRBJ2-4): EAEVAQSPRYKITEKSQAVAFWCDPISGHATLYWYRQILGQGPELLVQFQDESVVDDSQLPKDRFSAERLKGVDSTLKIQPAELGDSAMYLCASSVDRGQAKNIQYFGAGTRLSVL.

In this sample, this clonotype turned up many times. This chain connects TRBV10-3 to TRBJ2-2; 9 bases are shared with TRBD1. Germline trimming cut 0 bases from V and 5 bases from J; bases unmatched to any gene: 1. The germline V gene has CDR1 ENHRY and CDR2 SYGVKD. The CDR3 runs to 15 residues. CDR3 protein: CAISESGQGTGELFF. The CDR3 DNA reads as TGTGCCATCAGTGAGTCGGGACAGGGTACCGGGGAGCTGTTTTTT.

This chain connects TRBV28 to TRBJ1-1; D not certain. The CDR3 loop spans 13 amino acids. In germline, CDR1 is MDHEN, CDR2 SYDVKM. The germline V and J ends were trimmed by 3 bases and 5 bases, with 10 bases remaining between them. The CDR3 loop is CASSFWAGTEAFF. The CDR3 DNA reads as TGTGCCAGCAGTTTCTGGGCGGGGACTGAAGCTTTCTTT.

This clonotype was recorded at least ten times. This sequence joins TRBV19 and TRBJ2-1; 11 bases are a match to TRBD2. The germline V gene has CDR1 LNHDA and CDR2 SQIVND (reference sequence). The CDR3 is 17 amino acids. J lost 0 bases, V lost 7 bases, and 8 bases had no gene match. CDR3 loop: CASNPLAGDSSYNEQFF. In DNA form, the CDR3 reads TGTGCCAGTAACCCACTAGCGGGGGACAGCTCCTACAATGAGCAGTTCTTC. Supplemented by reference TRBV19 and TRBJ2-1, the full variable domain reads DGGITQSPKYLFRKEGQNVTLSCEQNLNHDAMYWYRQDPGQGLRLIYYSQIVNDFQKGDIAEGYSVSREKKESFPLTVTSAQKNPTAFYLCASNPLAGDSSYNEQFFGPGTRLTVL.

The chain links TRBV28 to TRBJ1-4, with 7 positions matching TRBD1. The CDR3 consists of 14 residues. CDR1 and CDR2 from the germline V gene are MDHEN and SYDVKM. V dropped 6 bases and J dropped 7; count of bases not matched to a gene: 8. This chain's CDR3 is CASSKGQLREKLFF. The DNA for the CDR3 is TGTGCCAGCAGCAAGGGACAGTTGCGTGAAAAACTGTTTTTT.

In this sample, this clonotype turned up a few times. The chain uses TRBV5-4 and TRBJ1-6; 11 bases agree with TRBD1. Trimming removed 0 bases from V and 6 bases from J; junction bases left unmatched: 2. CDR1 and CDR2 from the germline V gene are SGHNT and YYREEE (reference sequence). This CDR3 contains 16 residues. DNA of the CDR3: TGTGCCAGCAGCTTGGTCGGGACAGGGGGTAATTCACCCCTCCACTTT. It codes for CASSLVGTGGNSPLHF.

This clonotype was counted at least ten times. The chain couples TRBV28 to TRBJ1-6, with D unresolved. Germline V gives CDR1 MDHEN, CDR2 SYDVKM. CDR3 length: 14 residues. Trimming removed 1 base from V and 9 bases from J, with 10 bases in between. The CDR3 bases are TGTGCCAGCAGTTTATTGCCCCCGGGTTCACCCCTCCACTTT. It translates to CASSLLPPGSPLHF.

This chain connects TRBV18 to TRBJ1-4, with a tentative D call TRBD1 (5 bases). Germline V gene lookup returns CDR1 KGHSH and CDR2 LQKENI. This CDR3 spans 13 amino acids. Trimming took off 3 bases at V and 8 bases at J, with 10 bases between the two ends. In nucleotides, the CDR3 is TGTGCCAGCTCACCGGGACTTCGAGAAAAACTGTTTTTT. This gives the protein CASSPGLREKLFF. The full variable domain, in which reference TRBV18 and TRBJ1-4 provide the parts outside the CDR3, is NAGVMQNPRHLVRRRGQEARLRCSPMKGHSHVYWYRQLPEEGLKFMVYLQKENIIDESGMPKERFSAEFPKEGPSILRIQQVVRGDSAAYFCASSPGLREKLFFGSGTQLSVL.

V is TRBV7-2 and J is TRBJ1-1, with D perhaps matching TRBD1 (5 bases). V shed 3 bases and J shed 0 bases, with 11 bases lying between them. Looked up from germline, CDR1 is SGHTA and CDR2 is FQGNSA. The CDR3 loop spans 15 amino acids. Here the CDR3 reads CASSFTGRMNTEAFF. The CDR3 coding sequence is TGTGCCAGCAGCTTCACAGGACGTATGAACACTGAAGCTTTCTTT.

This clonotype was recorded once. A read error may explain this, as a much larger clone is one base away. The rearrangement uses TRBV29-1 and TRBJ1-2, with D hard to call. This CDR3 is built from 12 residues. Looked up from germline, CDR1 is SQVTM and CDR2 is ANQGSEA. Here the CDR3 DNA reads TGCAGCGTTGAACCGAGAGGCTATGGCTTCACCTTC. As protein: CSVEPRGYGFTF.

This rearrangement joins TRBV7-2 to TRBJ2-5, with 8 bases matching TRBD2. The length of the CDR3 is 15 residues. V trimming: 3 bases; J trimming: 4 bases; junction bases outside the gene matches: 7. Germline values: CDR1 SGHTA, CDR2 FQGNSA. The CDR3 spells CASSLARGGLETQYF. CDR3 DNA: TGTGCCAGCAGCTTGGCCCGGGGGGGCCTAGAGACCCAGTACTTC.

In its sample, this clonotype was seen many times. The chain employs TRBV28 and TRBJ2-2; TRBD2 matches at 7 bases. CDR3 size: 14 residues. Germline V lookup: CDR1 MDHEN, CDR2 SYDVKM. J was trimmed by 5 bases and V by 6 bases; bases with no gene match: 6. Here the CDR3 DNA reads TGTGCCAGCAGGGCCGGGGGGATGACCGGGGAGCTGTTTTTT. Encoded protein: CASRAGGMTGELFF.

This clonotype was detected ten times or more. This chain links TRBV4-2 with TRBJ1-5; a weak D match, TRBD1 (5 bases). CDR1 LGHNA and CDR2 YNFKEQ come from the germline V gene. With 0 bases removed from V and 6 bases from J, the gap between germline ends came to 12 bases. The length of the CDR3 is 15 residues. CDR3: CASSQDGGRGQPQHF. The CDR3 nucleotides read TGTGCCAGCAGCCAAGATGGAGGGAGGGGTCAGCCCCAGCATTTT.

This clonotype was recorded at least ten times. At one boundary the junction diverges from the germline segment, which might be a read error. The V call is TRBV4-1, the J call TRBJ2-1; a weak D match, TRBD1 (5 bases). Germline V gives CDR1 MGHRA, CDR2 YSYEKL. CDR3 length: 13 residues. DNA for the CDR3: TGCGCCAGCAGCCAAGGGGGCGAAATGCGACGTTCCTTC. It codes for CASSQGGEMRRSF.

This clonotype has only a few counts. CDR3 nucleotide sequence: TGCAGTGTCCCGACGGGGGGCGGTAACGAAAAACTGTTTTTT. Protein: CSVPTGGGNEKLFF. The V gene is TRBV20-1, the J gene TRBJ1-4, with a tentative D call TRBD1 (6 bases). Trimming removed 7 bases from V and 8 bases from J, with 20 bases in between. Germline V CDR1 and CDR2: DFQATT, SNEGSKA (reference sequence). The CDR3 has 14 amino acids.

This clonotype was seen a handful of times. This sequence joins TRBV29-1 and TRBJ1-6, with D unresolved. Germline V gene sequence: CDR1 SQVTM, CDR2 ANQGSEA. Between the trimmed V and J ends, which lost 6 bases and 7 bases, there was a span of 13 bases. The CDR3 consists of 13 residues. Written as DNA, the CDR3 is TGCAGCGTGGGGTGGGGTTGGAATTCACCCCTCCACTTT. Translated, it gives CSVGWGWNSPLHF.

In this sample, this clonotype turned up many times. This rearrangement joins TRBV20-1 to TRBJ2-1, with TRBD1 identical over 8 bases. This CDR3 has 16 residues. The germline gives CDR1 DFQATT, CDR2 SNEGSKA (reference sequence). V was pared by 3 bases and J by 10 bases, with 17 bases of the junction left unmatched. CDR3 DNA sequence: TGCAGTGCTAGGGTTATGGATGGGGGCTGGACAGGGGAGCAGTTCTTC. It is translated as CSARVMDGGWTGEQFF.

In regard to this clonotype: A much larger clone lies a single base off, so this may be a read error. V is TRBV14 and J is TRBJ2-7, with TRBD2 identical over 7 bases. Losses at the gene ends were 3 bases for V and 5 bases for J; bases not matched to a gene: 10. The V gene's germline CDR1 is SGHDN and CDR2 FVKESK. This CDR3 has 15 residues. The CDR3 loop is CASSQPGRTHHEQYF. CDR3 sequence (DNA): TGTGCCAGCAGCCAGCCCGGGAGGACCCACCACGAGCAGTACTTC.